This TCR beta chain came from a study of cytomegalovirus exposure and HLA in healthy donors. General study results and limits: The classifier reportedly diagnosed cytomegalovirus status with high sensitivity and specificity.

The study ran its PCR with 60 Vbeta and 13 Jbeta primers. Assay: immunoSEQ multiplex PCR; the TCRdb copy retains only in-frame clones and omits some. Counted here are 150,000 to 180,000 clones, 80% occurring once; the ten biggest clones make up roughly 13%. Notes on this clone: Its antigen is not identified.

Between the trimmed V and J ends, which lost 3 bases and 8 bases, there was a span of 10 bases. This CDR3 contains 12 residues. From germline, CDR1 is SGHDN and CDR2 FVKESK. This clonotype was sampled from a young man in good health and CMV-seropositive. Specimen: PBMCs. V is TRBV14 and J is TRBJ1-1; D remains ambiguous. CDR3 nucleotide sequence: TGTGCCAGCAGCCATAGCCGTCGAGAAGCTTTCTTT. It encodes CASSHSRREAFF. Together with reference TRBV14 and TRBJ1-1, the CDR3 gives the full variable domain: EAGVTQFPSHSVIEKGQTVTLRCDPISGHDNLYWYRRVMGKEIKFLLHFVKESKQDESGMPNNRFLAERTGGTYSTLKVQPAELEDSGVYFCASSHSRREAFFGQGTRLTVV.